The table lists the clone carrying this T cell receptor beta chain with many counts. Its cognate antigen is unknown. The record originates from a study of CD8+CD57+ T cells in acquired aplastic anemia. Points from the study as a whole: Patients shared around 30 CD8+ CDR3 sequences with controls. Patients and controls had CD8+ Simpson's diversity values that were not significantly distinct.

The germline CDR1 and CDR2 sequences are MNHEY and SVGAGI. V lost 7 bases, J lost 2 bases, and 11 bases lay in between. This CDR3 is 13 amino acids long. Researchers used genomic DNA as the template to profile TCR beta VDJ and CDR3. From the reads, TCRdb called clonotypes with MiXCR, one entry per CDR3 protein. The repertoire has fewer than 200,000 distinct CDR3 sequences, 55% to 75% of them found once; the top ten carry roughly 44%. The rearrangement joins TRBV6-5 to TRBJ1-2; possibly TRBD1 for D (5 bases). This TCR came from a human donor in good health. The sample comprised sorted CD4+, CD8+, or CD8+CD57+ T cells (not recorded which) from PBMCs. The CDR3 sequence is CASNSGLNYGYTF. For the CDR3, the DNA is TGTGCCAGCAATTCAGGGCTCAACTATGGCTACACCTTC.